A selection of T cell receptor beta chains follows, all from one sample in a study of cytomegalovirus exposure and HLA in healthy donors. Measured with immunoSEQ multiplex PCR; TCRdb has only the in-frame clones, and not every one. This sample has about 270,000 clones, with 65% to 90% found just once. The sequenced sample consisted of PBMCs. All receptors derive from a woman aged 18-29 years in good health and CMV-seronegative. The CDR3 runs from the conserved cysteine through the conserved F or W. The order of the fields is D gene, V gene, J gene, clone size, CDR3 DNA, CDR3 protein. D genes are given only for firm matches. Not all rows give a size; the values are once, few, many and, for expanded clones, a class.

D: TRBD1; V: TRBV6-5; J: TRBJ2-1; size: -; DNA: TGTGCCAGCAGTTCCGACAGGGATAATGAGCAGTTCTTC; CDR3: CASSSDRDNEQFF
D: TRBD1; V: TRBV18; J: TRBJ1-5; size: -; DNA: TGTGCCAGCTCACCGGGGACAGGCAATCAGCCCCAGCATTTT; CDR3: CASSPGTGNQPQHF
D: TRBD1; V: TRBV29-1; J: TRBJ2-5; size: -; DNA: TGCAGCGTTACAGGGGGCGCAGAGACCCAGTACTTC; CDR3: CSVTGGAETQYF
D: TRBD1; V: TRBV30; J: TRBJ1-5; size: few; DNA: TGTGCCTGGAGCGAGACAGGGGGTAGCAATCAGCCCCAGCATTTT; CDR3: CAWSETGGSNQPQHF
D: TRBD2; V: TRBV10-2; J: TRBJ2-7; size: -; DNA: TGCGCCAGCAGCCTACCTAGCGGGAGCTACGAGCAGTACTTC; CDR3: CASSLPSGSYEQYF
D: TRBD1; V: TRBV2; J: TRBJ1-2; size: -; DNA: TGTGCCAGCGCCGGGACAGAGAATGGCTACACCTTC; CDR3: CASAGTENGYTF
D: -; V: TRBV5-6; J: TRBJ2-7; size: once; DNA: TGTGCCAGCAGCTTGGGACAGAACGAGCAGTACTTC; CDR3: CASSLGQNEQYF
D: -; V: TRBV6-6; J: TRBJ1-5; size: -; DNA: TGTGCCAGCAGTACCAGACAGCATGACAGCAATCAGCCCCAGCATTTT; CDR3: CASSTRQHDSNQPQHF
D: TRBD1; V: TRBV9; J: TRBJ2-7; size: -; DNA: TGTGCCAGCAGCGTAGGACAGGGGATCTCCTACGAGCAGTACTTC; CDR3: CASSVGQGISYEQYF
D: TRBD1; V: TRBV10-3; J: TRBJ1-5; size: -; DNA: TGTGCCATCAGGGGGGACAGGGGGGATCAGCCCCAGCATTTT; CDR3: CAIRGDRGDQPQHF
D: -; V: TRBV28; J: TRBJ2-7; size: -; DNA: TGTGCCAGCAGTTTTGGCAGGGGTTCCTACGAGCAGTACTTC; CDR3: CASSFGRGSYEQYF
D: -; V: TRBV29-1; J: TRBJ2-1; size: -; DNA: TGCAGCGTTGACAGGGTATCCTACAATGAGCAGTTCTTC; CDR3: CSVDRVSYNEQFF
D: -; V: TRBV6-5; J: TRBJ1-5; size: -; DNA: TGTGCCAGCACCCCAAGCGGTGTCGGCAATCAGCCCCAGCATTTT; CDR3: CASTPSGVGNQPQHF
D: TRBD2; V: TRBV6-1; J: TRBJ2-1; size: once; DNA: TGTGCCAGCAGTGAACCGGGACTAGTTAGTGAGCAGTTCTTC; CDR3: CASSEPGLVSEQFF
D: TRBD1; V: TRBV5-1; J: TRBJ1-1; size: -; DNA: TGCGCCAGCAGCTTGGAGGGACAGGGGACTGAAGCTTTCTTT; CDR3: CASSLEGQGTEAFF
D: -; V: TRBV5-6; J: TRBJ2-7; size: once; DNA: TGTGCCAGCAGCTTGGGGCGTCCGCCGGGCGAGCAGTACTTC; CDR3: CASSLGRPPGEQYF
D: TRBD1; V: TRBV19; J: TRBJ1-5; size: -; DNA: TGTGCCAGTAGTATTGGGTCCGACAGGGACCATCAGCCCCAGCATTTT; CDR3: CASSIGSDRDHQPQHF
D: -; V: TRBV13; J: TRBJ2-7; size: -; DNA: TGTGCCAGCAGCTTAGATGGGGGCGGACTGCACTCCTACGAGCAGTACTTC; CDR3: CASSLDGGGLHSYEQYF
D: -; V: TRBV27; J: TRBJ2-1; size: -; DNA: TGTGCCAGCAGTCCCCCCTACAGGGGCTTTCTCGCTAGCGCAGGGAATGAGCAGTTCTTC; CDR3: CASSPPYRGFLASAGNEQFF
D: TRBD1; V: TRBV5-1; J: TRBJ2-5; size: once; DNA: TGCGCCAGCAGCTTGGGGGACAGGGGAGAGACCCAGTACTTC; CDR3: CASSLGDRGETQYF
D: TRBD1; V: TRBV28; J: TRBJ1-5; size: -; DNA: TGTGCCAGCAGTCCTGGACAGGGGAGTCAGCCCCAGCATTTT; CDR3: CASSPGQGSQPQHF
D: TRBD1; V: TRBV29-1; J: TRBJ2-3; size: once; DNA: TGCAGCGTCCAACTCGGACAGGGAAACACAGATACGCAGTATTTT; CDR3: CSVQLGQGNTDTQYF
D: -; V: TRBV28; J: TRBJ1-5; size: -; DNA: TGTGCCAGCAGTTTATACAGGAATAGCAATCAGCCCCAGCATTTT; CDR3: CASSLYRNSNQPQHF
D: -; V: TRBV30; J: TRBJ1-6; size: -; DNA: TGTGCCTGGAGTGTACTTTACGGTTCACCCCTCCACTTT; CDR3: CAWSVLYGSPLHF
D: -; V: TRBV6-5; J: TRBJ2-5; size: -; DNA: TGTGCCAGCAGTGGGCAGGGGCGGCTGCAAGAGACCCAGTACTTC; CDR3: CASSGQGRLQETQYF
D: TRBD1; V: TRBV2; J: TRBJ1-3; size: -; DNA: TGTGCCAGCAGCGAACCACAGGGGACCTCTGGAAACACCATATATTTT; CDR3: CASSEPQGTSGNTIYF
D: -; V: TRBV13; J: TRBJ1-1; size: -; DNA: TGTGCCAGCAGCCCCGGAGACAGGACCCCGGGGGAAGCTTTCTTT; CDR3: CASSPGDRTPGEAFF
D: -; V: TRBV5-1; J: TRBJ1-1; size: -; DNA: TGCGCCAGCAGCTTGGATAGTAACGTGAACACTGAAGCTTTCTTT; CDR3: CASSLDSNVNTEAFF
D: -; V: TRBV18; J: TRBJ1-3; size: -; DNA: TGTGCCAGCTCACCGAGACGACAGGACGGAGAGACCATATATTTT; CDR3: CASSPRRQDGETIYF
D: TRBD1; V: TRBV6-1; J: TRBJ2-7; size: -; DNA: TGTGCCAGCAGGACCGGGACAGAGACCTACGAGCAGTACTTC; CDR3: CASRTGTETYEQYF
D: -; V: TRBV27; J: TRBJ2-1; size: -; DNA: TGTGCCAGCAGTTTCAACAGGGACAATGAGCAGTTCTTC; CDR3: CASSFNRDNEQFF
D: TRBD1; V: TRBV14; J: TRBJ2-1; size: many; DNA: TGTGCCAGCAGCCAAGACCAGGGGGTCGGTGAGCAGTTCTTC; CDR3: CASSQDQGVGEQFF
D: TRBD1; V: TRBV2; J: TRBJ1-2; size: few; DNA: TGTGCCAGCATCGGGACAGGACAGTATGGCTACACCTTC; CDR3: CASIGTGQYGYTF
D: -; V: TRBV18; J: TRBJ1-4; size: -; DNA: TGTGCCAGCTCAGACTGGAGGGTTGAAGGAACTAATGAAAAACTGTTTTTT; CDR3: CASSDWRVEGTNEKLFF
D: TRBD1; V: TRBV6-1; J: TRBJ1-5; size: once; DNA: TGTGCCAGCAGTGTAACAGGGGGCAATCAGCCCCAGCATTTT; CDR3: CASSVTGGNQPQHF